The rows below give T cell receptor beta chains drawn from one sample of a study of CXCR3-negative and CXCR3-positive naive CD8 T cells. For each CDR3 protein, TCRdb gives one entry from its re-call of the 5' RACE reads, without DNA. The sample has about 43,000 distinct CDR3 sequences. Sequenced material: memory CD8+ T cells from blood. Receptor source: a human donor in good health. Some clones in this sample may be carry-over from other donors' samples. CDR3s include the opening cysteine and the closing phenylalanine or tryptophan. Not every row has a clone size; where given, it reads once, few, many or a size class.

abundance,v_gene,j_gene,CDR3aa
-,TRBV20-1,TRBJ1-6,CSARGRGESSPLHF
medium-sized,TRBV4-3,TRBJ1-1,CASSQDLWLGSGAFF
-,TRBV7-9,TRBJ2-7,CASSDRDAAYEQYF
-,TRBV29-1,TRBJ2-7,CSVLGQGLWYEQYF
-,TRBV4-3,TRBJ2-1,CASSQDQRGAWEQFF
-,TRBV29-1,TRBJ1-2,CSVWVGYGYTF
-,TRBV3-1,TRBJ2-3,CASSPSSLAGGSTDTQYF
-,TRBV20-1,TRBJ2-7,CSAKRMGGVDEQYF
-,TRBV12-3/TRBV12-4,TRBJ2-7,CASSPGTGPSYEQYF
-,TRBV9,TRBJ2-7,CASSVDGTYYEQYF
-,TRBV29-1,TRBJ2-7,CSVEDLSSGHSYEQYF
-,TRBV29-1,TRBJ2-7,CSVEIAGQGIYEQYF
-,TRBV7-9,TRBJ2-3,CASSRGGLAGVTDTQYF
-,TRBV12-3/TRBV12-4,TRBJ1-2,CASSFAPKYYGYTF
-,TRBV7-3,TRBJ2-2,CASSSRLYTGELFF
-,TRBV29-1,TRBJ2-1,CSVEGLAGDEQLF
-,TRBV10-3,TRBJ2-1,CAISAGTGMYEQFF
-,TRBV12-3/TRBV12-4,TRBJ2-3,CAREGNQGSTDTQYF
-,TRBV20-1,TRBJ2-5,CSARALGPTSGQETQYF
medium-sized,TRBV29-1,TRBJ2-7,CSVYGSGEQYF
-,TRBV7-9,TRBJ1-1,CASSLTRDGETEAFF
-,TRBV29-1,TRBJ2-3,CSVLIPLEGTQYF
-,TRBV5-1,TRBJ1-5,CASSLSPHQPQHF
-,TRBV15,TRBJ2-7,CATSDRTYEQYF
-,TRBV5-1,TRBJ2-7,CASSLEYAGAQVSYEQYF
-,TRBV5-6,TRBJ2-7,CASSIEVEQYF
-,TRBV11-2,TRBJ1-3,CASSSTYSGPDFGNTIYF
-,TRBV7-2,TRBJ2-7,CASILNYEQYF
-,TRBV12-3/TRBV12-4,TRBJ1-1,CASSRTGETEAFF
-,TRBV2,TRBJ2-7,CASKDSLPYYEQYF
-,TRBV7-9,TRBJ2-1,CASSTTEGHYSYNEQFF
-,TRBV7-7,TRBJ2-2,CASSMTNTGELFF
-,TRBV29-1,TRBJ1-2,CSVEWDENYGYTF
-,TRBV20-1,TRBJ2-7,CSAKDGGGIDEQYF
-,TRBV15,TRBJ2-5,CATSRPHTGDETQYF
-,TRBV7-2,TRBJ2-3,CASSLGTGHTDTQYF
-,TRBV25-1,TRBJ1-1,CASSEYLGVGEAFF
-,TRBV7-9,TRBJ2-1,CASSLSSGGAVVYNEQFF
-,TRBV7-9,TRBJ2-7,CASVASGHEQYF
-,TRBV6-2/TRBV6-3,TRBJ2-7,CASSLDRGREQYF
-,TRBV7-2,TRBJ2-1,CASSVLGQGSSNEQFF
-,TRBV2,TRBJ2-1,CASSEASTSGRDEQFF
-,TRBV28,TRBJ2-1,CASSLDRTSGGDEQFF
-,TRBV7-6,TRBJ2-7,CASSLPLREQYF
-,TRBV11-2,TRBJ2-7,CASSPRDGTSYEQYF